The subject of this entry is one T cell receptor beta chain. Its antigen is not known. This record comes from a study of OX40 agonist ivuxolimab in advanced cancers. The wider study: Intravenous ivuxolimab at 0.01 to 10 mg/kg was given to patients every 2 weeks. A partial response was reached by three patients: one with hepatocellular carcinoma and two with cutaneous melanoma.

Repertoires were generated with immunoSEQ multiplex PCR, while TCRdb's copy carries only in-frame clones and drops some. The sample yields 42,000 or so clones, roughly 80% seen once. Overall study findings and caveats: Expanded clones tended on average to be more numerous among CD8+ T cells than CD4+. By week 6 at 0.1 to 3.0 mg/kg, blood CD4+ and CD8+ T cells had expanded clonally.

This TCR derives from an adult with an advanced solid tumor such as melanoma, head and neck, liver or kidney cancer. The source was CD4+ or CD8+ T cells sorted from blood, collected in a trial of the OX40 agonist ivuxolimab.

The CDR3: CASSLIFYPGQLSGSEQYF. Written as DNA, the CDR3 is TGCGCCAGCAGTTTGATTTTTTACCCGGGACAGCTATCGGGGTCCGAGCAGTACTTC. The gene calls are TRBV5-1 and TRBJ2-7, with 7 positions matching TRBD1. This CDR3 contains 19 residues. In germline, CDR1 is SGHRS, CDR2 YFSETQ. V shed 5 bases, J shed 6 bases, and the junction held 26 bases outside the gene matches.